This section outlines one TCR beta chain sequence together with its context. What it binds is not known. The V end was cut by 6 bases, the J end by 6 bases, with 17 bases between. The V gene's germline CDR1 is SQVTM and CDR2 ANQGSEA. CDR3 length: 13 residues. The entry originates in a study of cytomegalovirus exposure and HLA in healthy donors. The protocol was immunoSEQ multiplex PCR, while the TCRdb copy is restricted to in-frame clones and leaves out a portion. The repertoire has more than 85,000 clones, over 85% of them found once; the top ten carry 1.5% to 2%. Findings and caveats of the study: The study recorded fewer than 200 TCR beta chains that were cytomegalovirus-associated.

The sequencing sample was made of PBMCs. The chain combines TRBV29-1 with TRBJ1-1; TRBD1 is a possible D gene (6 bases). The clonotype was recovered from a woman aged 18-30 years in good health and CMV-seronegative. For the CDR3, the DNA is TGCAGCGTCCCAACAGGGAGTGGGGCTGAAGCTTTCTTT. Translation gives CSVPTGSGAEAFF.